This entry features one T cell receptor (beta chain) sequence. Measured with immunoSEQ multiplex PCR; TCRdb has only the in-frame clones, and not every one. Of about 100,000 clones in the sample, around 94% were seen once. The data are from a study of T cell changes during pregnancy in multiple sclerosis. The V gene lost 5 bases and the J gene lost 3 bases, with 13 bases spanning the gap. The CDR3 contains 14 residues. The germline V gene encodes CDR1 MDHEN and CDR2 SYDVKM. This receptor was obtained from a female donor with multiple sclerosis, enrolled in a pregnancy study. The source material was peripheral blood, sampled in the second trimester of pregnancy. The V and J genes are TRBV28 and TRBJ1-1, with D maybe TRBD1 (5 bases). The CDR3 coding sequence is TGTGCCAGCAGTGACGCAGGGTCGGACACTGAAGCTTTCTTT. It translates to CASSDAGSDTEAFF.